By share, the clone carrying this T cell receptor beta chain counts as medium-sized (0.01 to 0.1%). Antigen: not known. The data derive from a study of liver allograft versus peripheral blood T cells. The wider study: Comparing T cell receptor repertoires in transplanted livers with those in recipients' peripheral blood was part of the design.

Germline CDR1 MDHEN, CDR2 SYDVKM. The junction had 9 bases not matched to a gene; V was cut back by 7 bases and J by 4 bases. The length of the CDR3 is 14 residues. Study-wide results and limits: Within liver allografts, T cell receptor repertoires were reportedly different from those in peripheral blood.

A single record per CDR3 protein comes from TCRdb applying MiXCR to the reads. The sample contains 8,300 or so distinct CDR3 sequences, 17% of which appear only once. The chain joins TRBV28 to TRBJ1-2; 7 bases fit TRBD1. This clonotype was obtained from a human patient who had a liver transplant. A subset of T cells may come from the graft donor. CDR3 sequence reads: CASTRSGTAYGYTF. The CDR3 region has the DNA TGTGCCAGCACTAGAAGCGGGACAGCCTATGGCTACACCTTC.